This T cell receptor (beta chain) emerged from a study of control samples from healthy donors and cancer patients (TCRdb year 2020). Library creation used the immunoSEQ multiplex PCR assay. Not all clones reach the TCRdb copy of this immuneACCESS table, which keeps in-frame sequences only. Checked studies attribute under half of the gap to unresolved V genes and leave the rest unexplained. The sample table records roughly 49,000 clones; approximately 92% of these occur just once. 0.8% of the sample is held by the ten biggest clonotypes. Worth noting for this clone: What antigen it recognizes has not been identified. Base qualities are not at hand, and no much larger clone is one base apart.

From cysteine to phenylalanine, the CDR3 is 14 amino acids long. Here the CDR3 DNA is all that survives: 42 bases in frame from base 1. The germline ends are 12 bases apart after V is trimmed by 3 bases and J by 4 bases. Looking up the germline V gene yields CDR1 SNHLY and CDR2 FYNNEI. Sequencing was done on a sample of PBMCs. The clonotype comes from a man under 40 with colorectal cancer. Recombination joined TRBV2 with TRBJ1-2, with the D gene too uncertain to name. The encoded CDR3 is CASSDWRMSYGYTF. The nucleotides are TGTGCCAGCAGTGACTGGCGGATGAGCTATGGCTACACCTTC. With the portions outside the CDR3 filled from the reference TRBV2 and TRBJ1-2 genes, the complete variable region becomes EPEVTQTPSHQVTQMGQEVILRCVPISNHLYFYWYRQILGQKVEFLVSFYNNEISEKSEIFDDQFSVERPDGSNFTLKIRSTKLEDSAMYFCASSDWRMSYGYTFGSGTRLTVV.